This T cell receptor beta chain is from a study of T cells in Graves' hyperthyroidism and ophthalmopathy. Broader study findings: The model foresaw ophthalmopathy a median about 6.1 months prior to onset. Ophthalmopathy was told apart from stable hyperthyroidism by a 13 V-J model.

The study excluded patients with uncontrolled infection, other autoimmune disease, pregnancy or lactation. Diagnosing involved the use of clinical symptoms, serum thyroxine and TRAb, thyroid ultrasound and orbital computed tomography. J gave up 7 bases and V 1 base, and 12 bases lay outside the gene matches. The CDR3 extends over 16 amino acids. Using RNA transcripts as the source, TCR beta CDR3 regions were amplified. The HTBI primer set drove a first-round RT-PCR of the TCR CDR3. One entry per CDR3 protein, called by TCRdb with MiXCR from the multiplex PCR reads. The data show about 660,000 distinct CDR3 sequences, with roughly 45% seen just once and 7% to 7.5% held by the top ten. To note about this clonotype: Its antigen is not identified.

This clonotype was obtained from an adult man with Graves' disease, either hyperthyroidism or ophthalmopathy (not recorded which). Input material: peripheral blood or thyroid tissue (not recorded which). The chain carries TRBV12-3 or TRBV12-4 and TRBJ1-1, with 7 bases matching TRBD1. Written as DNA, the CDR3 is TGTGCCAGCAGTTTAGACCCAGGGCAGGGGGAGCGTGAAGCTTTCTTT. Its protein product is CASSLDPGQGEREAFF.